This paragraph covers one T cell receptor (beta chain) sequence. Its antigen is unknown. This CDR3 contains 13 residues. CDR1 is PRHDT, CDR2 FYEKMQ, per germline (reference sequence). Trimming stripped 2 bases from V and 5 bases from J, with 10 bases between. This sample stems from a study of B cell selection in AIRE deficiency. Regarding the study as a whole: In TCRBV usage, CDR3 length and diversity, patient Tconv and Treg cells matched healthy donors. Only about 9.3% of a few thousand shared Treg sequences were patient-specific; 31.6% healthy-specific. Roughly 29% of healthy-shared Treg TCRbeta sequences appeared in patient Tconv cells.

The regulatory T cell sort gate was CD4+CD25hiCD127low/negative. Under the authors' procedure: Patients' Tregs yielded roughly 5x10^4 distinct TCRbeta sequences; donors' roughly 1x10^5. TCRdb's table, derived via immunoSEQ multiplex PCR, lists solely in-frame clones and lacks some. The V and J calls and the clone size are those of that table, but D and trimming were determined from the DNA. The data hold about 14,000 clones, with 90% to 95% observed a single time. This rearrangement joins TRBV13 to TRBJ2-7, with D uncertain. This receptor was identified in a human donor with AIRE deficiency. The sample taken for sequencing was Tregs sorted from PBMCs. CDR3 DNA: TGTGCCAGCAGCTTATCAATATTCGACGAGCAGTACTTC. Translation gives CASSLSIFDEQYF.